This T cell receptor (beta chain) comes out of a study of PD-1 blockade in classical Hodgkin lymphoma. Whole-study results and caveats: Reported baseline diversity: healthy donors highest, relapsed/refractory patients lowest. Those patients who began receiving nivolumab less than 1 year after ASCT had lower diversity, and they were excluded. CD4+ TCR diversity, unlike CD8+, climbed significantly by C4D1. Complete responders started with a diversity level that resembled newly diagnosed patients at baseline.

In the case of this clone: Its target is unknown.

TCRdb's table, derived via immunoSEQ multiplex PCR, lists solely in-frame clones and lacks some. The data show about 22,000 clones, with 69% seen just once and roughly 3.3% held by the top ten. No patient escaped relapse after autologous stem cell transplantation, and brentuximab vedotin exposure varied. Trimming removed 4 bases at V and 2 bases at J, with 12 bases between. The CDR3 is 14 residues long. Looked up from germline, CDR1 is SGHAT and CDR2 is FQNNGV. The V call is TRBV11-2, the J call TRBJ2-7; D not certain. The TCR comes from a human donor with classical Hodgkin lymphoma. The sequencing used peripheral blood mononuclear cells (PBMCs), collected at baseline. This chain's CDR3 is CASSSGSSTYEQYF. CDR3 sequence (DNA): TGTGCCAGCAGCTCCGGGTCGAGTACCTACGAGCAGTACTTC.